The TCR beta chain under discussion was sequenced for a study of cytomegalovirus exposure and HLA in healthy donors. The germline V gene encodes CDR1 SGDLS and CDR2 YYNGEE. Trimming pared 0 bases from V and 1 base from J, leaving 8 bases between. The CDR3 length is 15 residues. This clone has just a few counts. Antigen specificity is unknown. Other DNA variants within this sample encode the same CDR3. Vbeta (60) and Jbeta (13) primers were used in the PCR. In the source study's methods: As a later analysis found, there were around 86 million unique TCR beta chains, of which approximately 10 million were shared. Here immunoSEQ multiplex PCR was the method, and the copy in TCRdb shows in-frame clones only, minus some. V, J and clone size are taken as reported in that table, and D and trimming were inferred from the DNA itself. This table holds roughly 220,000 clones, 55% to 75% found once. It was healthy bone marrow donors who served as donors.

Notes on the study in general: A few chains linked to CMV were shown in vitro to be specific for CMV antigens.

The V call is TRBV9, the J call TRBJ1-5, with D uncertain. Sequenced material: PBMCs. The receptor comes from a man aged 40-50 years in good health and CMV-seropositive. CDR3 sequence (DNA): TGTGCCAGCAGCGTAGACGGGAGGAGCAATCAGCCCCAGCATTTT. Protein product: CASSVDGRSNQPQHF.